The clone carrying this T cell receptor beta chain was seen a single time. The data originate from a study of T cell responses to AZD1222 COVID-19 vaccine. There are 11 residues in the CDR3. Germline CDR1 SGHVS, CDR2 FQNEAQ. V lost 5 bases to trimming and J lost 7 bases, with 8 bases between them. Here immunoSEQ multiplex PCR was the method, and the copy in TCRdb shows in-frame clones only, minus some. The table includes some 83,000 clones, around 89% detected once. Specimen: peripheral blood, collected on day 0 of AZD1222 vaccination. The chain recombines TRBV7-8 with TRBJ1-1, with no clear D. The origin of this receptor is an adult in good health. CDR3: CASSVGLEAFF. In DNA form, the CDR3 reads TGTGCCAGCAGCGTCGGGCTTGAAGCTTTCTTT. Full variable domain (outside the CDR3, taken from reference TRBV7-8 and TRBJ1-1): GAGVSQSPRYKVAKRGQDVALRCDPISGHVSLFWYQQALGQGPEFLTYFQNEAQLDKSGLPSDRFFAERPEGSVSTLKIQRTQQEDSAVYLCASSVGLEAFFGQGTRLTVV.